One T cell receptor (beta chain) is described in this entry. As originally analysed: It was from reference gene primer amplification that nucleated cell counts were estimated. The assay was immunoSEQ multiplex PCR, and TCRdb's table has in-frame clones only and misses some. D and trimming come from the DNA, and the V and J calls and clone size come from that table. The data contain roughly 260,000 clones, around 90% of them singletons. The CDR3 spans 14 residues. Trimming stripped 3 bases from V and 7 bases from J, with 10 bases between. The germline V gene encodes CDR1 KGHSH and CDR2 LQKENI. These data come from a study of blood T cell repertoires in COVID-19. Overall study context: COVID-19 samples from acute and convalescent phases originated in the United States, Italy and Spain. PBMCs, B-cell-depleted T cells, or T cells were the source of the cDNA or gDNA that made up the material.

The Seattle patients, enrolled during active infection, were followed longitudinally. This receptor was obtained from a young adult with COVID-19, enrolled during active disease. The V call is TRBV18, the J call TRBJ1-6, with D unresolved. Source material: peripheral blood. CDR3 coding DNA: TGTGCCAGCTCACCTGCGACGGGAAATTCACCCCTCCACTTT. This codes for CASSPATGNSPLHF.